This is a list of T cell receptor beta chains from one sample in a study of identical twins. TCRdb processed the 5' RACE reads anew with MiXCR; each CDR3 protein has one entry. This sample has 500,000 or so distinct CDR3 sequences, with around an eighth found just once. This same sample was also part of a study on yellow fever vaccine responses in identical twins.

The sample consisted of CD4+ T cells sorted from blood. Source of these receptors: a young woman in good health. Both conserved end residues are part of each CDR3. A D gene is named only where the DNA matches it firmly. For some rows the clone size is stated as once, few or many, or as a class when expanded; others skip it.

CDR3aa: CASSLGATATNEKLFF; CDR3nt: TGTGCCAGCAGCTTGGGGGCAACGGCAACTAATGAAAAACTGTTTTTT; abundance: NA; v_gene: TRBV5-5; j_gene: TRBJ1-4; d_gene: NA
CDR3aa: CASGLGGAIYGYTF; CDR3nt: TGTGCCAGCGGCTTGGGGGGGGCTATCTATGGCTACACCTTC; abundance: few; v_gene: TRBV7-9; j_gene: TRBJ1-2; d_gene: NA
CDR3aa: CASMLSGGQETQYF; CDR3nt: TGTGCCAGCATGTTAAGCGGGGGCCAAGAGACCCAGTACTTC; abundance: once; v_gene: TRBV2; j_gene: TRBJ2-5; d_gene: TRBD2
CDR3aa: CASSYLGLASNEQFF; CDR3nt: TGTGCCAGCAGTTACTTAGGACTAGCGTCCAATGAGCAGTTCTTC; abundance: NA; v_gene: TRBV6-5; j_gene: TRBJ2-1; d_gene: TRBD2
CDR3aa: CASSYVKGLDGSPLHF; CDR3nt: TGTGCCAGCAGTTATGTGAAAGGCTTGGACGGTTCACCCCTCCACTTT; abundance: few; v_gene: TRBV6-5; j_gene: TRBJ1-6; d_gene: NA
CDR3aa: CSTYTGDDNSPLHF; CDR3nt: TGCAGTACATATACAGGGGACGATAATTCACCCCTCCACTTT; abundance: many; v_gene: TRBV20-1; j_gene: TRBJ1-6; d_gene: TRBD1
CDR3aa: CSVEDFGQGTYRTYEQYF; CDR3nt: TGCAGCGTTGAAGACTTCGGCCAGGGAACGTACCGAACCTACGAGCAGTACTTC; abundance: few; v_gene: TRBV29-1; j_gene: TRBJ2-7; d_gene: NA
CDR3aa: CSVGRTSTDTQYF; CDR3nt: TGCAGCGTTGGACGGACTAGCACAGATACGCAGTATTTT; abundance: many; v_gene: TRBV29-1; j_gene: TRBJ2-3; d_gene: NA
CDR3aa: CASTEGVRLAVQETQYF; CDR3nt: TGTGCCAGCACCGAGGGGGTGAGACTAGCGGTACAAGAGACCCAGTACTTC; abundance: many; v_gene: TRBV6-1; j_gene: TRBJ2-5; d_gene: TRBD2
CDR3aa: CASSFTSGTGYNEQFF; CDR3nt: TGTGCCAGCAGCTTTACTAGCGGAACAGGATACAATGAGCAGTTCTTC; abundance: NA; v_gene: TRBV9; j_gene: TRBJ2-1; d_gene: TRBD2
CDR3aa: CASRFPTAVETQYF; CDR3nt: TGCGCCAGCAGATTTCCCACCGCCGTGGAGACCCAATACTTC; abundance: NA; v_gene: TRBV5-1; j_gene: TRBJ2-5; d_gene: NA
CDR3aa: CASSLSGQGGEAFF; CDR3nt: TGTGCCAGCAGCTTATCGGGACAGGGAGGAGAAGCTTTCTTT; abundance: few; v_gene: TRBV7-2; j_gene: TRBJ1-1; d_gene: TRBD1
CDR3aa: CASSVRRHAEQYF; CDR3nt: TGTGCCAGCAGTGTCCGTCGGCATGCCGAGCAGTACTTC; abundance: few; v_gene: TRBV12-3/TRBV12-4; j_gene: TRBJ2-7; d_gene: NA
CDR3aa: CSATSTEGGGTDTQYF; CDR3nt: TGCAGTGCTACCTCGACGGAGGGGGGGGGCACAGATACGCAGTATTTT; abundance: NA; v_gene: TRBV20-1; j_gene: TRBJ2-3; d_gene: NA
CDR3aa: CASSLMGMGDQPQHF; CDR3nt: TGTGCCAGCAGTTTGATGGGGATGGGAGATCAGCCCCAGCATTTT; abundance: NA; v_gene: TRBV12-3/TRBV12-4; j_gene: TRBJ1-5; d_gene: NA
CDR3aa: CASSPGQGVPQHF; CDR3nt: TGTGCCAGCAGTCCGGGACAGGGGGTTCCCCAGCATTTT; abundance: few; v_gene: TRBV3-1; j_gene: TRBJ1-5; d_gene: TRBD1
CDR3aa: CASSRGAGGVYNEQFF; CDR3nt: TGTGCCAGCAGCCGGGGAGCAGGGGGGGTTTACAATGAGCAGTTCTTC; abundance: few; v_gene: TRBV4-2; j_gene: TRBJ2-1; d_gene: NA
CDR3aa: CASSFVVLGARGDTQYF; CDR3nt: TGTGCCAGCAGTTTTGTTGTTCTGGGGGCGAGGGGAGATACGCAGTATTTT; abundance: NA; v_gene: TRBV12-3/TRBV12-4; j_gene: TRBJ2-3; d_gene: NA
CDR3aa: CASSLGRGDTQYF; CDR3nt: TGTGCCAGCAGTTTAGGCAGGGGAGATACGCAGTATTTT; abundance: many; v_gene: TRBV12-3/TRBV12-4; j_gene: TRBJ2-3; d_gene: NA
CDR3aa: CASSSGAASYEQYF; CDR3nt: TGTGCCAGCAGTTCGGGGGCAGCCTCCTACGAGCAGTACTTC; abundance: few; v_gene: TRBV6-5; j_gene: TRBJ2-7; d_gene: NA
CDR3aa: CSAGGLHPRDTEAFF; CDR3nt: TGCAGTGCTGGAGGGTTACATCCTCGGGACACTGAAGCTTTCTTT; abundance: few; v_gene: TRBV20-1; j_gene: TRBJ1-1; d_gene: NA
CDR3aa: CASSAGTDQYF; CDR3nt: TGTGCCAGCAGCGCCGGGACAGACCAGTACTTC; abundance: few; v_gene: TRBV5-5; j_gene: TRBJ2-4; d_gene: TRBD1
CDR3aa: CASSLQGDYNSPLHF; CDR3nt: TGTGCCAGCAGTCTTCAGGGTGACTATAATTCACCCCTCCACTTT; abundance: many; v_gene: TRBV12-3/TRBV12-4; j_gene: TRBJ1-6; d_gene: NA
CDR3aa: CASSPLGIGNQPQHF; CDR3nt: TGTGCCAGCAGCCCCCTAGGGATTGGCAATCAGCCCCAGCATTTT; abundance: NA; v_gene: TRBV7-9; j_gene: TRBJ1-5; d_gene: NA
CDR3aa: CASSAQVGGSGNTGELFF; CDR3nt: TGCGCCAGCAGCGCCCAGGTTGGGGGTAGCGGAAACACCGGGGAGCTGTTTTTT; abundance: few; v_gene: TRBV5-1; j_gene: TRBJ2-2; d_gene: NA
CDR3aa: CASTLTGASYEQYF; CDR3nt: TGTGCCAGCACCCTGACAGGGGCGAGCTACGAGCAGTACTTC; abundance: few; v_gene: TRBV27; j_gene: TRBJ2-7; d_gene: TRBD1
CDR3aa: CASSAYRDFQETQYF; CDR3nt: TGTGCCAGCAGTGCCTACCGGGACTTCCAAGAGACCCAGTACTTC; abundance: few; v_gene: TRBV27; j_gene: TRBJ2-5; d_gene: NA
CDR3aa: CASSQWQGAYEQYF; CDR3nt: TGTGCCAGCAGCCAATGGCAGGGGGCCTACGAGCAGTACTTC; abundance: few; v_gene: TRBV16; j_gene: TRBJ2-7; d_gene: TRBD1
CDR3aa: CASSFADRDQETQYF; CDR3nt: TGCGCCAGCAGCTTCGCAGATCGAGATCAAGAGACCCAGTACTTC; abundance: few; v_gene: TRBV5-1; j_gene: TRBJ2-5; d_gene: NA
CDR3aa: CASSLAPSSDEQFF; CDR3nt: TGTGCCAGCAGCCTCGCGCCCAGTTCGGATGAGCAGTTCTTC; abundance: NA; v_gene: TRBV7-2; j_gene: TRBJ2-1; d_gene: NA
CDR3aa: CASGLQRGAGNEQFF; CDR3nt: TGTGCTAGTGGTTTGCAGCGGGGGGCGGGTAATGAGCAGTTCTTC; abundance: few; v_gene: TRBV12-5; j_gene: TRBJ2-1; d_gene: TRBD2
CDR3aa: CASSLRGAGTGGNNEQFF; CDR3nt: TGTGCCAGCAGTTTAAGAGGGGCCGGGACGGGGGGGAACAATGAGCAGTTCTTC; abundance: NA; v_gene: TRBV27; j_gene: TRBJ2-1; d_gene: TRBD2
CDR3aa: CATDRATMNTEAFF; CDR3nt: TGTGCAACGGACAGGGCGACAATGAACACTGAAGCTTTCTTT; abundance: NA; v_gene: TRBV30; j_gene: TRBJ1-1; d_gene: TRBD1
CDR3aa: CASSYVTGQLLTEAFF; CDR3nt: TGTGCCAGCAGTTACGTTACGGGACAGTTGCTCACTGAAGCTTTCTTT; abundance: few; v_gene: TRBV6-2/TRBV6-3; j_gene: TRBJ1-1; d_gene: TRBD1
CDR3aa: CASSSGASMVEFF; CDR3nt: TGTGCCAGCAGTTCGGGGGCTTCCATGGTCGAGTTCTTC; abundance: NA; v_gene: TRBV28; j_gene: TRBJ2-1; d_gene: NA
CDR3aa: CASSARMTSGANVLTF; CDR3nt: TGTGCCAGCAGCGCCCGGATGACCTCTGGGGCCAACGTCCTGACTTTC; abundance: NA; v_gene: TRBV9; j_gene: TRBJ2-6; d_gene: NA